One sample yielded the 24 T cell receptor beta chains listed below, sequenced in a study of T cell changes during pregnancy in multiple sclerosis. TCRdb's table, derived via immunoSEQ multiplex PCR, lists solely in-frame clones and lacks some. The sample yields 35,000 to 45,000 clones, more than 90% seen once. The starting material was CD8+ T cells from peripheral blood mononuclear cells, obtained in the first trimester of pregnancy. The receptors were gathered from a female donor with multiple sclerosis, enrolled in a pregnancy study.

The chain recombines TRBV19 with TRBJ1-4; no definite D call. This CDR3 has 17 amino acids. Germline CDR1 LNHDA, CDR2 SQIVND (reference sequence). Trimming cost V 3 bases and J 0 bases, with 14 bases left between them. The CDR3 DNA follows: TGTGCCAGTAGTATTTTCAGTCCAGTTGCAACTAATGAAAAACTGTTTTTT. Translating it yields CASSIFSPVATNEKLFF. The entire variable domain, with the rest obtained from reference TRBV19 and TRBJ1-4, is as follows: DGGITQSPKYLFRKEGQNVTLSCEQNLNHDAMYWYRQDPGQGLRLIYYSQIVNDFQKGDIAEGYSVSREKKESFPLTVTSAQKNPTAFYLCASSIFSPVATNEKLFFGSGTQLSVL.

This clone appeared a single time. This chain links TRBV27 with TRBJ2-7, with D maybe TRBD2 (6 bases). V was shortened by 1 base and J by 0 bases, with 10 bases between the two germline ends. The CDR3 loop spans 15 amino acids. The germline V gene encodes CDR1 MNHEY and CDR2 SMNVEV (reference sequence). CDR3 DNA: TGTGCCAGCAGTTTATACGGGGGTAACTCCTACGAGCAGTACTTC. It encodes CASSLYGGNSYEQYF.

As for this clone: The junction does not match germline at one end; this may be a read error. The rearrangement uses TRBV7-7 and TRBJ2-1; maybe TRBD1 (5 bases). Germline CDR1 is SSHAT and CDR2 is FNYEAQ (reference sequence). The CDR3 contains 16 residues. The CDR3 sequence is CASSLAPGSLYNEQFF. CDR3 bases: TGTGCTAGCAGCTTAGCCCCAGGGTCGTTATACAATGAGCAGTTCTTC.

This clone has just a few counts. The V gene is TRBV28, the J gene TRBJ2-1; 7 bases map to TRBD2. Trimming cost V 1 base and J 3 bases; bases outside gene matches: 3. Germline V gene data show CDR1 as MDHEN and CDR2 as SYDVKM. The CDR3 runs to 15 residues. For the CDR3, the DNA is TGTGCCAGCAGTTTATTTGGCGGGGGCTACAATGAGCAGTTCTTC. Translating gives CASSLFGGGYNEQFF.

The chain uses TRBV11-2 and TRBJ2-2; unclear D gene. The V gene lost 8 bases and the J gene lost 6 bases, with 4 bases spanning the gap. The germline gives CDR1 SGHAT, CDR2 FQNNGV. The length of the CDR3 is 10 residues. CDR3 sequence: CASGPGELFF. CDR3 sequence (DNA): TGTGCCAGCGGCCCCGGGGAGCTGTTTTTT. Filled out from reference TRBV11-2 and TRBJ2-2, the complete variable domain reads EAGVAQSPRYKIIEKRQSVAFWCNPISGHATLYWYQQILGQGPKLLIQFQNNGVVDDSQLPKDRFSAERLKGVDSTLKIQPAKLEDSAVYLCASGPGELFFGEGSRLTVL.

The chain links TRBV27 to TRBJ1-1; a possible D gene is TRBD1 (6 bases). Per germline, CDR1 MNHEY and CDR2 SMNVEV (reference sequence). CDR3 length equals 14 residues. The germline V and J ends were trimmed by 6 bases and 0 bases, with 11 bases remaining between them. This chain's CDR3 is CASSYGQLNTEAFF. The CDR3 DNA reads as TGTGCCAGCAGCTACGGACAGTTGAACACTGAAGCTTTCTTT.

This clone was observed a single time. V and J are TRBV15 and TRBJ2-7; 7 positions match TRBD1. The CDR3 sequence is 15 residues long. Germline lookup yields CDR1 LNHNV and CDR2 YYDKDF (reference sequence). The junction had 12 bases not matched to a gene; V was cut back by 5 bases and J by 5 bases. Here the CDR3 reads CATSLLRGPQNEQYF. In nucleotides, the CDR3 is TGTGCCACCAGCTTACTTAGGGGGCCTCAAAACGAGCAGTACTTC. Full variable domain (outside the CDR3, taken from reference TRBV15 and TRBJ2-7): DAMVIQNPRYQVTQFGKPVTLSCSQTLNHNVMYWYQQKSSQAPKLLFHYYDKDFNNEADTPDNFQSRRPNTSFCFLDIRSPGLGDTAMYLCATSLLRGPQNEQYFGPGTRLTVT.

As DNA, the CDR3 is TGTGCCAGCAGCTGGGACAGGCCCTACGAGCAGTACTTC. Protein sequence: CASSWDRPYEQYF. The chain links TRBV2 to TRBJ2-7; 8 bases agree with TRBD1. V lost 6 bases and J lost 2; bases outside the gene matches: 3. The CDR3 totals 13 residues. CDR1 SNHLY and CDR2 FYNNEI come from the germline V gene. The full variable domain, with the rest looked up from reference TRBV2 and TRBJ2-7, is EPEVTQTPSHQVTQMGQEVILRCVPISNHLYFYWYRQILGQKVEFLVSFYNNEISEKSEIFDDQFSVERPDGSNFTLKIRSTKLEDSAMYFCASSWDRPYEQYFGPGTRLTVT.

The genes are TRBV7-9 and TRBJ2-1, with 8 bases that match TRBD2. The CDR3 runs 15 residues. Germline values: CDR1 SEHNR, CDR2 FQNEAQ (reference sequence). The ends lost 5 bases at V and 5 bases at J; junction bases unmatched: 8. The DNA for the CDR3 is TGTGCCAGCAGCACTCGGGGGGGCGAAAACAATGAGCAGTTCTTC. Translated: CASSTRGGENNEQFF.

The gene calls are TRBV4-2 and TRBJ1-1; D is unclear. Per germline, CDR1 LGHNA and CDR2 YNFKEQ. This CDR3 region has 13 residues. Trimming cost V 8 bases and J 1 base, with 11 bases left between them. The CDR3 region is CASRGIRNTEAFF. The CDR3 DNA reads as TGTGCCAGCCGCGGGATAAGGAACACTGAAGCTTTCTTT.

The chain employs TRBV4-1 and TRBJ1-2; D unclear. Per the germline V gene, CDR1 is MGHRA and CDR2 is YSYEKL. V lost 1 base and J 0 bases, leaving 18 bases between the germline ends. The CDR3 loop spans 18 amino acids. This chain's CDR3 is CASSQVGQAFLTNYGYTF. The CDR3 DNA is TGCGCCAGCAGCCAAGTAGGTCAGGCCTTCCTAACTAACTATGGCTACACCTTC.

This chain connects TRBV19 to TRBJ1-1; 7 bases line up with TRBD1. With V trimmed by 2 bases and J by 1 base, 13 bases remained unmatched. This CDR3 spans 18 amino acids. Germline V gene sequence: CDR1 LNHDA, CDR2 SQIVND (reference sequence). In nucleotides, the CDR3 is TGTGCCAGTAGTATACCCGCGGAGGGGGCATTTTGGAACACTGAAGCTTTCTTT. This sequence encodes CASSIPAEGAFWNTEAFF.

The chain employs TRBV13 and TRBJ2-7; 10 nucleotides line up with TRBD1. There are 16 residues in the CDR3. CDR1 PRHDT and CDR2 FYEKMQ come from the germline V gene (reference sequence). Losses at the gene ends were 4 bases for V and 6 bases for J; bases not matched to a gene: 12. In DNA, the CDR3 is TGTGCCAGCAGCTACTATCCGGGACAGGGGACTCCCGAGCAGTACTTC. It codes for CASSYYPGQGTPEQYF.

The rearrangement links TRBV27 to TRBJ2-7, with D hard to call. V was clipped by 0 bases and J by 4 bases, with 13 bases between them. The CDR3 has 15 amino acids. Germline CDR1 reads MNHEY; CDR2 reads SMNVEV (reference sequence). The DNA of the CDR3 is TGTGCCAGCAGTTTATCGTTCGGTTTATCTTACGAGCAGTACTTC. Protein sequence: CASSLSFGLSYEQYF.

The CDR3 region is CASSLWLTDTQYF. The CDR3 coding sequence is TGTGCCAGCAGTTTATGGCTCACAGATACGCAGTATTTT. V usage is TRBV27 and J usage is TRBJ2-3; D remains unclear. V was cut by 1 base and J by 2 bases, with 4 bases left in between. Germline V CDR1 and CDR2: MNHEY, SMNVEV (reference sequence). There are 13 residues in the CDR3.

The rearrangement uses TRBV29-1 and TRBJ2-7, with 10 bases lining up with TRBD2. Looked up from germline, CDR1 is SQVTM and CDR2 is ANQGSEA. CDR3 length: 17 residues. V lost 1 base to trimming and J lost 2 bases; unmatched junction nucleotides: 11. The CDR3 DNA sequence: TGCAGCGTTGAAGTGAAGACTAGCGGGCGGTCCCCCTACGAGCAGTACTTC. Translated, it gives CSVEVKTSGRSPYEQYF.

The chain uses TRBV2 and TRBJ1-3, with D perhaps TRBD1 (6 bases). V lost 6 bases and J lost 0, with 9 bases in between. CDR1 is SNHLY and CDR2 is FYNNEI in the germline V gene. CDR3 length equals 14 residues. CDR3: CASRGADSGNTIYF. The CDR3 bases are TGTGCCAGCAGGGGGGCAGACTCTGGAAACACCATATATTTT.

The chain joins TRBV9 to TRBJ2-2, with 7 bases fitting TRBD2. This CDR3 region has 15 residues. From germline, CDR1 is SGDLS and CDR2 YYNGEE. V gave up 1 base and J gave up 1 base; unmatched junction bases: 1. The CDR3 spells CASSVRGENTGELFF. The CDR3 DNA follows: TGTGCCAGCAGCGTACGGGGGGAGAACACCGGGGAGCTGTTTTTT.

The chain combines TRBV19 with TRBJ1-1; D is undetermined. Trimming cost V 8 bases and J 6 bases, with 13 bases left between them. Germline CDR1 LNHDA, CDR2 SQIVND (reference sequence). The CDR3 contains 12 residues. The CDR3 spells CASLGGTAEAFF. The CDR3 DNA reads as TGTGCCAGTCTGGGAGGTACGGCTGAAGCTTTCTTT.

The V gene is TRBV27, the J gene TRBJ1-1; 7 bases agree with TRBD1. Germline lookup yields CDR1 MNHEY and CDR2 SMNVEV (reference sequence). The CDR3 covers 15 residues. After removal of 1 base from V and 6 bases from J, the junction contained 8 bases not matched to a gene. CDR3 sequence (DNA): TGTGCCAGCAGTTTATATGAGGGGGCAGGGGCTGAAGCTTTCTTT. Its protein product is CASSLYEGAGAEAFF.

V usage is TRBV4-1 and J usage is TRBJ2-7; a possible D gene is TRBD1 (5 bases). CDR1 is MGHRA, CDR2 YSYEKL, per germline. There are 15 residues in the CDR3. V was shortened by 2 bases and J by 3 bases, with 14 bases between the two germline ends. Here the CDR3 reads CASSQTTGTLYEQYF. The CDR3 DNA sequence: TGCGCCAGCAGCCAAACAACAGGTACCCTCTACGAGCAGTACTTC.

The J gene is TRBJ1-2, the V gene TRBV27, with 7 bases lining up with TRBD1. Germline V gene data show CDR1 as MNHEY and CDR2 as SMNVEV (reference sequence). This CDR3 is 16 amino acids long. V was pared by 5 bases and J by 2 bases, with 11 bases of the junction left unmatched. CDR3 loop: CASSPTGGTENYGYTF. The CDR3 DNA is TGTGCCAGCAGTCCCACTGGCGGGACAGAAAACTATGGCTACACCTTC.

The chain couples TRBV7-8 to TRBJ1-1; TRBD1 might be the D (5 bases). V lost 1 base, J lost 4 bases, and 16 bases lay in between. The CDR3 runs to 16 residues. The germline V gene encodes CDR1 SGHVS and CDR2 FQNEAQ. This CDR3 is CASSLDRTGDVTEAFF. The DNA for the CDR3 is TGTGCCAGCAGCTTAGATCGGACGGGGGACGTCACTGAAGCTTTCTTT.

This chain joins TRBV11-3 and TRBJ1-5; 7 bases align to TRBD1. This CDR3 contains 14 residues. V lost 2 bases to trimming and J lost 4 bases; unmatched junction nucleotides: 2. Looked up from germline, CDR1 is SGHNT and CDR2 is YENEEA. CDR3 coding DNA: TGTGCCAGCAGCTTACCGGGACAGAATCAGCCCCAGCATTTT. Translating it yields CASSLPGQNQPQHF.